This T cell receptor beta chain was identified during a study of glioma-infiltrating T cells. Regarding the study as a whole: Non-neoplastic patients had below-expected tissue-blood divergence, while all gliomas exceeded expectation.

This clonotype was picked up many times. The antigen is not known. Using RNA template, CDR3s of TCR alpha and beta were amplified with iRepertoire arm-PCR. TCRdb used MiXCR to reprocess the multiplex PCR reads, holding one entry per CDR3 protein. This sample has 150,000 to 200,000 distinct CDR3 sequences, with about 46% found just once. V shed 6 bases and J 6 bases; nucleotides not matched to a gene: 8. Germline V gene lookup returns CDR1 MDHEN and CDR2 SYDVKM. This CDR3 comprises 14 residues. V usage is TRBV28 and J usage is TRBJ1-2; 9 positions match TRBD1. The TCR was taken from a human donor with low-grade glioma or glioblastoma, undergoing nonglioma brain surgery, or in good health (not recorded which). The specimen was glioma tissue, nonneoplastic brain tissue, or PBMCs (not recorded which). CDR3 sequence: CASRGGTGIDGYTF. For the CDR3, the DNA is TGTGCCAGCAGGGGTGGGACAGGGATCGATGGCTACACCTTC.